This TCR beta chain was retrieved from a study of cytomegalovirus exposure and HLA in healthy donors. Whole-study findings and limits: According to a subsequent analysis, TCR clusters identified in the first cohort showed a tendency to co-occur across the 100 to 150 validation repertoires. Reportedly, diagnosis of cytomegalovirus status by the classifier showed high specificity and sensitivity.

About this clone itself: What it binds is unknown.

The germline V and J ends were trimmed by 6 bases and 3 bases, with 18 bases remaining between them. The CDR3 is made up of 15 amino acids. The germline V gene has CDR1 SEHNR and CDR2 FQNEAQ (reference sequence). TCRdb's table, derived via immunoSEQ multiplex PCR, lists solely in-frame clones and lacks some. The sample records more than 250,000 clones, about 90% being singletons. The chain employs TRBV7-9 and TRBJ2-7, with D perhaps assigned TRBD1 or TRBD2 (9 bases each). Specimen: PBMCs. The sequence was collected from a woman in her thirties in good health and CMV-seronegative. In nucleotides, the CDR3 is TGTGCCAGCAGTCTAGCGGGACAGGGATTCTACGAGCAGTACTTC. Protein product: CASSLAGQGFYEQYF.